A selection of T cell receptor beta chains follows, all from one sample in a study of shared clonotypes between healthy human individuals. Libraries were prepared by immunoSEQ multiplex PCR; TCRdb keeps only in-frame clonotypes and omits some of them. This table has approximately 740,000 clones, around 92% appearing once. The sequenced material came from naive CD8+ T cells sorted from blood. The receptors stem from a man aged 25 to 45 in good health. The CDR3 runs from the conserved cysteine through the conserved F or W. Fields, in order: V gene, D gene, J gene, clone size, CDR3 DNA, CDR3 protein. The D gene is left open where the match is weak. Rows may omit the clone size; those that give it use once, few, many or a size class.

v_call: TRBV9; d_call: TRBD2; j_call: TRBJ2-1; clone_size: NA; cdr3_nt: TGTGCCAGCAGCGGCAGCGGGAGGGCTAGCGATGAGCAGTTCTTC; cdr3_aa: CASSGSGRASDEQFF
v_call: TRBV6-5; d_call: NA; j_call: TRBJ1-5; clone_size: once; cdr3_nt: TGTGCCAGCAGCCCCGGACAGCTTTACCTACAAGCCCAGCATTTT; cdr3_aa: CASSPGQLYLQAQHF
v_call: TRBV18; d_call: NA; j_call: TRBJ1-2; clone_size: NA; cdr3_nt: TGTGCCAGCTCACCACCGAACAGGAATTATGGCTACACCTTC; cdr3_aa: CASSPPNRNYGYTF
v_call: TRBV4-3; d_call: TRBD1; j_call: TRBJ2-3; clone_size: NA; cdr3_nt: TGCGCCAGCAGCCAAGCCGGGACAGGAACCACAGATACGCAGTATTTT; cdr3_aa: CASSQAGTGTTDTQYF
v_call: TRBV29-1; d_call: TRBD1; j_call: TRBJ2-7; clone_size: NA; cdr3_nt: TGCAGCGTAGGGACAGGGGTATCCTACGAGCAGTACTTC; cdr3_aa: CSVGTGVSYEQYF
v_call: TRBV7-2; d_call: TRBD2; j_call: TRBJ2-1; clone_size: NA; cdr3_nt: TGTGCCAGCAGTCCGGGACTAGTCATCCATGAGCAGTTCTTC; cdr3_aa: CASSPGLVIHEQFF
v_call: TRBV19; d_call: NA; j_call: TRBJ2-7; clone_size: NA; cdr3_nt: TGTGCCAGTACCCTAACTGGGAGCTCCTACGAGCAGTACTTC; cdr3_aa: CASTLTGSSYEQYF
v_call: TRBV7-9; d_call: NA; j_call: TRBJ2-7; clone_size: NA; cdr3_nt: TGTGCCAGCAGCCCTCCGTCCCCGCGGGGCTCCTACGAGCAGTACTTC; cdr3_aa: CASSPPSPRGSYEQYF
v_call: TRBV7-9; d_call: NA; j_call: TRBJ2-7; clone_size: few; cdr3_nt: TGTGCCAGCAGCGATGGGGCCGGGTTGGTCTACGAGCAGTACTTC; cdr3_aa: CASSDGAGLVYEQYF
v_call: TRBV14; d_call: NA; j_call: TRBJ1-3; clone_size: NA; cdr3_nt: TGTGCCAGCAGCCAGGGAAGAAACACCATATATTTT; cdr3_aa: CASSQGRNTIYF
v_call: TRBV5-1; d_call: TRBD2; j_call: TRBJ2-3; clone_size: NA; cdr3_nt: TGCGCCAGCAGCTTGGGAGGCGGGAGGGCCGAAGATACGCAGTATTTT; cdr3_aa: CASSLGGGRAEDTQYF
v_call: TRBV5-1; d_call: NA; j_call: TRBJ2-2; clone_size: NA; cdr3_nt: TGCGCCAGCGGCGAACAGACAACGAACACCGGGGAGCTGTTTTTT; cdr3_aa: CASGEQTTNTGELFF
v_call: TRBV2; d_call: NA; j_call: TRBJ1-5; clone_size: few; cdr3_nt: TGTGCCAGCAGTGAAGCCCGGGCCCGGGTGTACAGCAATCAGCCCCAGCATTTT; cdr3_aa: CASSEARARVYSNQPQHF
v_call: TRBV11-2; d_call: NA; j_call: TRBJ2-4; clone_size: NA; cdr3_nt: TGTGCCAGCAGAGTCCCAGGACTAGCCAAAAACATTCAGTACTTC; cdr3_aa: CASRVPGLAKNIQYF
v_call: TRBV2; d_call: NA; j_call: TRBJ2-7; clone_size: NA; cdr3_nt: TGTGCCAGCAGTGTAAGATCCTACGAGCAGTACTTC; cdr3_aa: CASSVRSYEQYF
v_call: TRBV6-4; d_call: NA; j_call: TRBJ1-2; clone_size: NA; cdr3_nt: TGTGCCAGCAGAGGGACGGCCTATGGCTACACCTTC; cdr3_aa: CASRGTAYGYTF
v_call: TRBV7-9; d_call: NA; j_call: TRBJ1-5; clone_size: NA; cdr3_nt: TGTGCCAGCAGCTTAGGCTACCAGCCCCAGCATTTT; cdr3_aa: CASSLGYQPQHF
v_call: TRBV27; d_call: TRBD1; j_call: TRBJ2-7; clone_size: NA; cdr3_nt: TGTGCCAGCAGTTGGGGGGGACAGGGCTACGAGCAGTACTTC; cdr3_aa: CASSWGGQGYEQYF
v_call: TRBV7-9; d_call: TRBD1; j_call: TRBJ2-7; clone_size: NA; cdr3_nt: TGTGCCAGCAGCCATCCCCCCCTGACAGGGTCCTACGAGCAGTACTTC; cdr3_aa: CASSHPPLTGSYEQYF
v_call: TRBV5-6; d_call: TRBD2; j_call: TRBJ2-2; clone_size: NA; cdr3_nt: TGTGCCAGCAGCTTGGCGGCGGGAAGCGGGAGGGCCTCGTCCGGGGAGCTGTTTTTT; cdr3_aa: CASSLAAGSGRASSGELFF
v_call: TRBV4-1; d_call: TRBD1; j_call: TRBJ2-2; clone_size: once; cdr3_nt: TGCGCCAGCAGCCAAGAGGCAGGACAGGGGGCGCTGACCGGGGAGCTGTTTTTT; cdr3_aa: CASSQEAGQGALTGELFF
v_call: TRBV5-1; d_call: NA; j_call: TRBJ1-1; clone_size: NA; cdr3_nt: TGCGCCAGCAGCTTCCTTGGGACGGCGAACACTGAAGCTTTCTTT; cdr3_aa: CASSFLGTANTEAFF
v_call: TRBV6-6; d_call: NA; j_call: TRBJ1-1; clone_size: NA; cdr3_nt: TGTGCCAGCAGCGTTTTGATAGACCCGAACACTGAAGCTTTCTTT; cdr3_aa: CASSVLIDPNTEAFF
v_call: TRBV11-2; d_call: TRBD2; j_call: TRBJ2-5; clone_size: NA; cdr3_nt: TGTGCCAGCAGCTCCGGGACTAGCGGGATAGTGGAACAAGAGACCCAGTACTTC; cdr3_aa: CASSSGTSGIVEQETQYF
v_call: TRBV5-4; d_call: NA; j_call: TRBJ2-5; clone_size: NA; cdr3_nt: TGTGCCAGCAGCGCCGGACAGTCGCCGGTACAAGAGACCCAGTACTTC; cdr3_aa: CASSAGQSPVQETQYF
v_call: TRBV2; d_call: TRBD1; j_call: TRBJ2-1; clone_size: once; cdr3_nt: TGTGCCAGCAGGGGGACAGGTATTAGCTCCTACAATGAGCAGTTCTTC; cdr3_aa: CASRGTGISSYNEQFF
v_call: TRBV10-1; d_call: NA; j_call: TRBJ2-7; clone_size: NA; cdr3_nt: TGCGCCAGCAGTGACTCAGGGGCCTACGAGCAGTACTTC; cdr3_aa: CASSDSGAYEQYF
v_call: TRBV6-6; d_call: NA; j_call: TRBJ1-2; clone_size: NA; cdr3_nt: TGTGCCAGCAGTTACTCGCTACAGGGAAATGGCTACACCTTC; cdr3_aa: CASSYSLQGNGYTF
v_call: TRBV6-6; d_call: NA; j_call: TRBJ1-5; clone_size: NA; cdr3_nt: TGTGCCAGCAGTTACTCGGAGGAAAATAGCAATCAGCCCCAGCATTTT; cdr3_aa: CASSYSEENSNQPQHF
v_call: TRBV7-6; d_call: NA; j_call: TRBJ2-7; clone_size: NA; cdr3_nt: TGTGCCAGCAGCTTCGAAGTTTCCTACGAGCAGTACTTC; cdr3_aa: CASSFEVSYEQYF
v_call: TRBV7-9; d_call: NA; j_call: TRBJ2-7; clone_size: NA; cdr3_nt: TGTGCCAGCAGCTCAATAATCGGGGACTCTAAACCCTCCTACGAGCAGTACTTC; cdr3_aa: CASSSIIGDSKPSYEQYF
v_call: TRBV29-1; d_call: NA; j_call: TRBJ2-7; clone_size: NA; cdr3_nt: TGCAGCGCCGGAAGCGGACCTTACGTAGAGCAGTACTTC; cdr3_aa: CSAGSGPYVEQYF
v_call: TRBV7-6; d_call: NA; j_call: TRBJ2-1; clone_size: NA; cdr3_nt: TGTGCCAGCAAGCTGTCCTACAATGAGCAGTTCTTC; cdr3_aa: CASKLSYNEQFF
v_call: TRBV7-9; d_call: NA; j_call: TRBJ2-3; clone_size: NA; cdr3_nt: TGTGCCAGCAGCTTAGAGTCAGGATTCCTCACAGATACGCAGTATTTT; cdr3_aa: CASSLESGFLTDTQYF
v_call: TRBV5-1; d_call: NA; j_call: TRBJ1-1; clone_size: NA; cdr3_nt: TGCGCCAGCAGCTTGGTGTTAGGGACGGACACTGAAGCTTTCTTT; cdr3_aa: CASSLVLGTDTEAFF
v_call: TRBV7-4; d_call: NA; j_call: TRBJ1-2; clone_size: NA; cdr3_nt: TGTGCCAGCAGCCAAAAGATGGATTTC; cdr3_aa: CASSQKMDF
v_call: TRBV7-8; d_call: TRBD2; j_call: TRBJ2-3; clone_size: NA; cdr3_nt: TGTGCCAGCAGCTGGGGACTAGCGGAGAGCACAGATACGCAGTATTTT; cdr3_aa: CASSWGLAESTDTQYF
v_call: TRBV5-4; d_call: TRBD2; j_call: TRBJ2-1; clone_size: NA; cdr3_nt: TGTGCCAGCAGCGACCCGGGACTAAACTACAATGAGCAGTTCTTC; cdr3_aa: CASSDPGLNYNEQFF
v_call: TRBV29-1; d_call: TRBD2; j_call: TRBJ2-1; clone_size: NA; cdr3_nt: TGCAGCGTTGAAGGTGGGCGGGAGGGCCACATCAGTGAGCAGTTCTTC; cdr3_aa: CSVEGGREGHISEQFF
v_call: TRBV27; d_call: TRBD1; j_call: TRBJ2-1; clone_size: once; cdr3_nt: TGTGCCAGCAGGCGGACAGGGGGTGGAAGCTCCTACAATGAGCAGTTCTTC; cdr3_aa: CASRRTGGGSSYNEQFF
v_call: TRBV5-1; d_call: NA; j_call: TRBJ2-7; clone_size: NA; cdr3_nt: TGCGCCAGCAGCCCGAGGGGCAGCGCCTACGAGCAGTACTTC; cdr3_aa: CASSPRGSAYEQYF
v_call: TRBV29-1; d_call: TRBD1; j_call: TRBJ2-7; clone_size: NA; cdr3_nt: TGCAGCGCCCTGGACAGGGGATCTTACGAGCAGTACTTC; cdr3_aa: CSALDRGSYEQYF
v_call: TRBV7-8; d_call: NA; j_call: TRBJ2-7; clone_size: NA; cdr3_nt: TGTGCCAGCTCCCCCGAAACAGTGCCCTACGAGCAGTACTTC; cdr3_aa: CASSPETVPYEQYF
v_call: TRBV7-2; d_call: NA; j_call: TRBJ2-3; clone_size: NA; cdr3_nt: TGTGCCAGCAGCCCACCCGCCACTGGTACTTCGGTCACAGATACGCAGTATTTT; cdr3_aa: CASSPPATGTSVTDTQYF
v_call: TRBV7-9; d_call: NA; j_call: TRBJ1-2; clone_size: NA; cdr3_nt: TGTGCCAGCAGCTCTCTTTTGGGGGAGCACCCGGAGGGCTACACCTTC; cdr3_aa: CASSSLLGEHPEGYTF
v_call: TRBV19; d_call: NA; j_call: TRBJ2-3; clone_size: few; cdr3_nt: TGTGCCAGTAGTACAGGGATCGACACAGATACGCAGTATTTT; cdr3_aa: CASSTGIDTDTQYF
v_call: TRBV19; d_call: NA; j_call: TRBJ2-5; clone_size: NA; cdr3_nt: TGTGCCACCTCCGATTTGGGAGAGACCCAGTACTTC; cdr3_aa: CATSDLGETQYF
v_call: TRBV27; d_call: TRBD2; j_call: TRBJ2-1; clone_size: NA; cdr3_nt: TGTGCCAGCAGGGAGGAAAGCGGGAGGGCCGGTGAGCAGTTCTTC; cdr3_aa: CASREESGRAGEQFF
v_call: TRBV6-6; d_call: TRBD1; j_call: TRBJ2-2; clone_size: NA; cdr3_nt: TGTGCCAGCAGTTACGGACAGGACGGCGGGGAGCTGTTTTTT; cdr3_aa: CASSYGQDGGELFF
v_call: TRBV25-1; d_call: TRBD2; j_call: TRBJ2-7; clone_size: NA; cdr3_nt: TGTGCCAGCAGTCTCACGGCGGGAGGATCCCACGAGCAGTACTTC; cdr3_aa: CASSLTAGGSHEQYF
v_call: TRBV2; d_call: TRBD1; j_call: TRBJ2-1; clone_size: NA; cdr3_nt: TGTGCCAGCAATCACGGACAGGGGTTAGGGGATGAGCAGTTCTTC; cdr3_aa: CASNHGQGLGDEQFF